This T cell receptor beta chain appears in the sequencing data of a study of shared clonotypes between healthy human individuals. Study-wide results and limits: Only a few donors were included, so the genetic and exposure-history diversity represented was limited.

Genomic DNA of each subset was evenly split across several immunoSEQ plates. Sequencing used immunoSEQ multiplex PCR; TCRdb keeps in-frame clones, though not all of them. This repertoire shows 400,000 to 550,000 clones, around 79% found once; its top ten account for 10% to 15%. Nashville, Tennessee was home to all donors, each a Caucasian adult. Unsorted samples used tens of millions of PBMCs for genomic DNA. The germline V gene has CDR1 GTSNPN and CDR2 SVGIG (reference sequence). CDR3 length: 13 amino acids. The trim removed 7 bases at V and 5 bases at J, leaving 7 bases unmatched. Concerning this clone: Its antigen is still unknown.

This sequence joins TRBV30 and TRBJ2-3, with 9 bases identical to TRBD2. Sequencing used PBMCs. The clonotype comes from a woman aged 40-49 years in good health. Some clones in this sample may be carry-over from other donors' samples. CDR3 sequence: CASGREGLDTQYF. The CDR3, as DNA: TGTGCCTCTGGGCGGGAGGGCCTAGATACGCAGTATTTT.